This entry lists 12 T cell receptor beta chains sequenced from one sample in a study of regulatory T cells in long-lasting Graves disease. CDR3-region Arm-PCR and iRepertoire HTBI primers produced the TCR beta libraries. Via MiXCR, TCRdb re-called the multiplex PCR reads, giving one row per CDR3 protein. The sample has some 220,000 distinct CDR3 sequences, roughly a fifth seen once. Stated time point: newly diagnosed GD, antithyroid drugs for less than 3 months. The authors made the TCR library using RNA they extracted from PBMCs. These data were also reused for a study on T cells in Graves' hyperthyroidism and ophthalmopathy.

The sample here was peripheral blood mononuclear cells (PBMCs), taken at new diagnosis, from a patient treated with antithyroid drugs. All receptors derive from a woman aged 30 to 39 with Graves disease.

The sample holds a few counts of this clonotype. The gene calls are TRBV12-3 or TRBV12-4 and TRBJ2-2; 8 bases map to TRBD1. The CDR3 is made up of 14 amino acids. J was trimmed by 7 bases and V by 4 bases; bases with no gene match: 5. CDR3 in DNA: TGTGCCAGCAGTTGGTCAGGGGGCAGCGGGGAGCTGTTTTTT. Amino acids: CASSWSGGSGELFF.

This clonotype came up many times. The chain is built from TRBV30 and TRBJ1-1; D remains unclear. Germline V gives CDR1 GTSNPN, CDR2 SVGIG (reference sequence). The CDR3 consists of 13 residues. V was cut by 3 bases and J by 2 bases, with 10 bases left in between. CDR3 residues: CAWSFGVNTEAFF. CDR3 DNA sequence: TGTGCCTGGAGCTTTGGGGTCAACACTGAAGCTTTCTTT. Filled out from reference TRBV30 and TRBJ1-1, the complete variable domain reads SQTIHQWPATLVQPVGSPLSLECTVEGTSNPNLYWYRQAAGRGLQLLFYSVGIGQISSEVPQNLSASRPQDRQFILSSKKLLLSDSGFYLCAWSFGVNTEAFFGQGTRLTVV.

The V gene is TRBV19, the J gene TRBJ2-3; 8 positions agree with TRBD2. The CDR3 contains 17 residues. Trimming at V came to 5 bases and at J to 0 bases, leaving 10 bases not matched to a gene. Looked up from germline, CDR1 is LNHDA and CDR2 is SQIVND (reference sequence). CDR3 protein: CASSLASGSLSTDTQYF. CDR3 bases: TGTGCCAGTAGTTTAGCTAGCGGGTCCTTAAGCACAGATACGCAGTATTTT.

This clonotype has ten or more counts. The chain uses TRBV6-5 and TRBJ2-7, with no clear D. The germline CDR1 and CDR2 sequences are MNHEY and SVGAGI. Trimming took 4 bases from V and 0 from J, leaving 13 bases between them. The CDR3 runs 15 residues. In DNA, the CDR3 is TGTGCCAGCAGTTTGTCAAGCGCCAACTCCTACGAGCAGTACTTC. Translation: CASSLSSANSYEQYF.

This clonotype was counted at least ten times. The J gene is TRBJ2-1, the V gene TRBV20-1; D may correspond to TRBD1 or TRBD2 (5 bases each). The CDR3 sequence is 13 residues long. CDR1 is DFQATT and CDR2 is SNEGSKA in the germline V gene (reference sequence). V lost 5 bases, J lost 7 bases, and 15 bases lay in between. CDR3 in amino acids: CSAPPPGRNEQFF. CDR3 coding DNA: TGCAGTGCTCCCCCGCCGGGACGGAATGAGCAGTTCTTC.

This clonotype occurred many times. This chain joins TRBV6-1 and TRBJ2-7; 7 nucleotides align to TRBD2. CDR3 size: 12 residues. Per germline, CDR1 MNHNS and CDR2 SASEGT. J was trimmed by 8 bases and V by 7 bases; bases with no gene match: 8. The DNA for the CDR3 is TGTGCCAGCATGACCACTAGCGACAAGCAGTACTTC. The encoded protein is CASMTTSDKQYF.

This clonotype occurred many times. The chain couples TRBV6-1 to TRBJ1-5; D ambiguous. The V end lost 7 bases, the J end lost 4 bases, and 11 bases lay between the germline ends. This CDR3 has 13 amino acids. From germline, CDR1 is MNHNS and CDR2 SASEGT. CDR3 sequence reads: CASTPGWNQPQHF. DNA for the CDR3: TGTGCCAGCACCCCAGGATGGAATCAGCCCCAGCATTTT.

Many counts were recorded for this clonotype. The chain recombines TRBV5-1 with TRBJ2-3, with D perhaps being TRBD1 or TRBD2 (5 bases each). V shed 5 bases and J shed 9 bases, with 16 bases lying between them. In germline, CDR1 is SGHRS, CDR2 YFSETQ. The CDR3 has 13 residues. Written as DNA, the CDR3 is TGCGCCAGCAGAAGTCAAAACGAGGGGACGCAGTATTTT. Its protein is CASRSQNEGTQYF.

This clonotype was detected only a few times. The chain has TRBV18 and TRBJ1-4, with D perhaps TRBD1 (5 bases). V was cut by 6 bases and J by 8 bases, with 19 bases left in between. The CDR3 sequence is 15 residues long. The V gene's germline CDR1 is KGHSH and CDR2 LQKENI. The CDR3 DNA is TGTGCCAGCTCCCCCGCCGCGAGGGGCCGCGAAAAACTGTTTTTT. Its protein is CASSPAARGREKLFF.

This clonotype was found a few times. In nucleotides, the CDR3 is TGTGCCAGCAGCCTAAGTACGGGCTACACCTTC. Its translation: CASSLSTGYTF. The chain carries TRBV7-9 and TRBJ1-2; D gene ambiguous. This CDR3 has 11 amino acids. V was trimmed by 5 bases and J by 8 bases, leaving 9 bases between them. The germline V gene encodes CDR1 SEHNR and CDR2 FQNEAQ (reference sequence).

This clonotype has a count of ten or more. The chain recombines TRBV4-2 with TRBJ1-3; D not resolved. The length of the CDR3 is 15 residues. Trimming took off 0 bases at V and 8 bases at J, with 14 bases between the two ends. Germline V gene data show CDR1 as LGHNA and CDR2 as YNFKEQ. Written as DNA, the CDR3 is TGTGCCAGCAGCCAAGAGGCACAGCCGGTTGACACCATATATTTT. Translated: CASSQEAQPVDTIYF.

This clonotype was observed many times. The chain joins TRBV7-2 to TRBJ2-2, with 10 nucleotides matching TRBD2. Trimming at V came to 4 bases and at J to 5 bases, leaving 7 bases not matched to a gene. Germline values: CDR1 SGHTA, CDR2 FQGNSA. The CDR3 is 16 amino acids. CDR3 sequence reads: CASSSLAGAGTGELFF. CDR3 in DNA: TGTGCCAGCAGCTCGCTAGCGGGGGCCGGAACCGGGGAGCTGTTTTTT.